This T cell receptor beta chain is drawn from a study of blood T cells in healthy people across ages. Together with a sample-barcoded 5' primer, a J-beta primer mix was included in a second PCR lasting roughly 6 to 12 cycles. Each of the cDNA molecules was tagged by a template-switch adaptor with 12 random nucleotides. TCRdb re-derived calls from the 5' RACE reads in MiXCR, one entry per CDR3 protein. The sample has about 1.6 million distinct CDR3 sequences; about 31% are singletons. Study-wide results and caveats: Roughly linear age-related decline in beta diversity appeared, significant by age 40.

To note about this clonotype: What it binds is unknown. Mismatch with germline at one junction end may stem from a read error.

CDR3 length: 17 residues. Germline V gene sequence: CDR1 MNHEY, CDR2 SMNVEV (reference sequence). The sequence came from a woman aged 25 to 39 in good health. The chain is built from TRBV27 and TRBJ2-1; D is undetermined. Sequencing used blood. In DNA form, the CDR3 reads TGTGCTAGCAGTTTATTGGCCTCGAGGAGAATATATAATGAGCAGTTCTTC. Protein: CASSLLASRRIYNEQFF.